Each of the 10 T cell receptor beta chains below was sequenced from the same sample in a study of Graves' ophthalmopathy and Graves' hyperthyroidism (dated by TCRdb to 2016 to 2019). This sample was sequenced with an Illumina HiSeq 2000. TCR beta CDR3 regions were amplified from RNA transcripts for repertoire sequencing. A first-round RT-PCR used HTBI primers with the Qiagen OneStep RT-PCR kit, followed by a second-round multiplex PCR, size selection and purification. TCRdb reran the public reads through fastp at Q25 and MiXCR, keeping productive beta chains. Every CDR3 protein is listed once, alongside the most common genes and DNA of its rows. The sample contains 500,000 to 800,000 distinct CDR3 sequences, just over 40% of them found a single time. The ten largest clones add up to over 2.5% of the sample. The sequencing input was peripheral blood. These receptors came from an adult man with Graves' ophthalmopathy.

In the case of this clonotype: This may arise from a read error, as a much more abundant clone is one base away. CDR3 bases: TGTGCCAGCAGCTCAGACCGGGGCATGTATCCACCCCTCCACTTT. Translated, it gives CASSSDRGMYPPLHF. The V call is TRBV7-2, the J call TRBJ1-6; D is perhaps TRBD1 (5 bases). The V end was cut by 4 bases, the J end by 11 bases, with 18 bases between. The CDR3 sequence is 15 residues long. Germline-derived CDR1 and CDR2 are SGHTA and FQGNSA.

Many counts were recorded for this clonotype. CDR3 DNA: TGTGCCAGCAGTGAATCACCAGGGACTGGGGCCAACGTCCTGACTTTC. Translating it yields CASSESPGTGANVLTF. This sequence joins TRBV25-1 and TRBJ2-6, with D possibly matching TRBD1 (5 bases). Trimming took 1 base from V and 2 from J, leaving 9 bases between them. From germline, CDR1 is MGHDK and CDR2 SYGVNS. The CDR3 runs 16 residues.

This clonotype has at least ten counts. The chain couples TRBV29-1 to TRBJ2-2; 8 bases map to TRBD1. Trimming at V came to 6 bases and at J to 1 base, leaving 1 base not matched to a gene. Germline V gives CDR1 SQVTM, CDR2 ANQGSEA. This CDR3 has 13 residues. The CDR3 sequence: CSVDRGNTGELFF. The CDR3 DNA sequence: TGCAGCGTCGACAGGGGGAACACCGGGGAGCTGTTTTTT.

This clonotype occurred a few times. The rearrangement joins TRBV19 to TRBJ2-7; D may be TRBD1 (6 bases). Germline CDR1 and CDR2: LNHDA and SQIVND (reference sequence). V was cut by 5 bases and J by 2 bases, with 13 bases left in between. The CDR3 is 14 amino acids. CDR3 nucleotides: TGTGCCAGTAGTCTCAGGACAGTTACCTACGAGCAGTACTTC. Protein sequence: CASSLRTVTYEQYF.

This clonotype was found many times. The chain employs TRBV7-8 and TRBJ2-5; tentatively, D is TRBD2 (5 bases). The germline V and J ends were trimmed by 3 bases and 5 bases, with 16 bases remaining between them. Germline CDR1 SGHVS, CDR2 FQNEAQ. The CDR3 has 15 residues. The CDR3 DNA reads as TGTGCCAGCAGCTTTCTATCAAGCGGTGGGGAGACCCAGTACTTC. It is translated as CASSFLSSGGETQYF.

Comment on this clonotype: This may come from a read error, since a much larger clone is one base off. The chain employs TRBV11-2 and TRBJ1-6; the D is unclear. CDR1 and CDR2 (germline): SGHAT, FQNNGV. CDR3 length equals 17 residues. CDR3 in DNA: TGTACCAGCAGCTTAGTCGGACGACCATACCGGCTTTCACCCCTCCACTTT. It is translated as CTSSLVGRPYRLSPLHF. Variable domain in full (rest from reference TRBV11-2 and TRBJ1-6): EAGVAQSPRYKIIEKRQSVAFWCNPISGHATLYWYQQILGQGPKLLIQFQNNGVVDDSQLPKDRFSAERLKGVDSTLKIQPAKLEDSAVYLCTSSLVGRPYRLSPLHFGNGTRLTVT.

Concerning this clonotype itself: Germline and junction disagree at one end, which may indicate a read error. The chain couples TRBV29-1 to TRBJ1-2, with TRBD1 identical over 7 bases. CDR3 length: 12 residues. Germline V gene sequence: CDR1 SQVTM, CDR2 ANQGSEA. The CDR3 protein is CSVGETGTGCTF. CDR3 nucleotide sequence: TGCAGCGTTGGTGAGACAGGGACCGGCTGCACCTTC.

This sequence joins TRBV27 and TRBJ2-6; the D is unclear. The CDR3 totals 14 residues. From germline, CDR1 is MNHEY and CDR2 SMNVEV (reference sequence). V was cut by 1 base and J by 3 bases, with 4 bases left in between. CDR3: CASSLFLGANVLTF. The DNA for the CDR3 is TGTGCCAGCAGTTTATTCCTTGGGGCCAACGTCCTGACTTTC.

This clonotype was detected many times. This chain uses TRBV16 with TRBJ1-2; D is undetermined. The CDR3 is 15 residues long. CDR1 KGHSY and CDR2 FQNENV come from the germline V gene. The V end was cut by 1 base, the J end by 1 base, with 10 bases between. In DNA, the CDR3 is TGTGCCAGCAGCCAATATTTCGACCGTAACTATGGCTACACCTTC. This translates into CASSQYFDRNYGYTF. Supplemented by reference TRBV16 and TRBJ1-2, the full variable domain reads GEEVAQTPKHLVRGEGQKAKLYCAPIKGHSYVFWYQQVLKNEFKFLISFQNENVFDETGMPKERFSAKCLPNSPCSLEIQATKLEDSAVYFCASSQYFDRNYGYTFGSGTRLTVV.

This clonotype was seen repeatedly, ten times or more. This rearrangement joins TRBV5-6 to TRBJ1-1; D not certain. The CDR3 contains 14 residues. CDR1 SGHDT and CDR2 YYEEEE come from the germline V gene. V lost 2 bases and J 5 bases, leaving 13 bases between the germline ends. In nucleotides, the CDR3 is TGTGCCAGCAGCTTTACGGGAAGTGGGACTGAAGCTTTCTTT. Its translation is CASSFTGSGTEAFF.